The 12 T cell receptor beta chains presented below share a single source sample, sequenced in a study of blood T cells in healthy people across ages. For the second PCR, which ran for roughly 6 to 12 cycles, a sample-barcoded 5' primer and a J-beta primer mix were used. TCRdb reanalysed the 5' RACE reads using MiXCR and keeps one entry per CDR3 protein. The table shows approximately 800,000 distinct CDR3 sequences, with 58% occurring only once. Sequencing was done on a sample of blood. The receptors were sampled from a man between 25 and 39 years old in good health.

In regard to this clonotype: A junction boundary mismatches the germline segment, possibly from a read error. The V gene is TRBV7-8, the J gene TRBJ1-6; maybe TRBD1 (6 bases). Germline CDR1 SGHVS, CDR2 FQNEAQ. The CDR3 contains 17 residues. Here the CDR3 DNA reads TGTGCCAGCAGCCTACGAGGACAGAGCTCCAATAATTCACCCCTCCACTTT. Its translation is CASSLRGQSSNNSPLHF.

The chain employs TRBV28 and TRBJ2-3, with 11 bases aligning to TRBD2. This CDR3 is built from 16 residues. Germline V gives CDR1 MDHEN, CDR2 SYDVKM. Trimming at V came to 2 bases and at J to 6 bases, leaving 7 bases not matched to a gene. CDR3 sequence (DNA): TGTGCCAGCAGTTTACTAGCGGGAGGTCTCGCGGATACGCAGTATTTT. Its translation is CASSLLAGGLADTQYF.

The V gene is TRBV27, the J gene TRBJ1-5; the D is unclear. CDR3 length: 13 residues. Germline V CDR1 and CDR2: MNHEY, SMNVEV (reference sequence). The V end lost 4 bases, the J end lost 3 bases, and 7 bases lay between the germline ends. CDR3 nucleotides: TGTGCCAGCAGTTATCGATACAATCAGCCCCAGCATTTT. Protein sequence: CASSYRYNQPQHF.

The chain carries TRBV28 and TRBJ2-6; weak D call: TRBD2 (6 bases). This CDR3 region has 20 residues. The ends were cut back, 3 bases at V and 0 bases at J, with 21 bases in the middle. The V gene's germline CDR1 is MDHEN and CDR2 SYDVKM. The CDR3 sequence is CASSLHAKGGPTSGANVLTF. The CDR3 region has the DNA TGTGCCAGCAGTTTGCACGCAAAGGGAGGCCCAACCTCTGGGGCCAACGTCCTGACTTTC.

The chain employs TRBV7-9 and TRBJ2-7; 8 positions match TRBD1. The end of the DNA aligns better with TRBJ2-5, so the J call may be wrong. Germline V CDR1 and CDR2: SEHNR, FQNEAQ (reference sequence). This CDR3 comprises 14 residues. The CDR3 DNA reads as TGTGCCAGCAGCTTGCAGGGGGCCGAGAAGACCCAGTACTTC. It codes for CASSLQGAEKTQYF.

This clonotype showed up many times. This sequence joins TRBV4-2 and TRBJ2-1, with TRBD1 as a possible D gene (6 bases). CDR3 length: 13 amino acids. V dropped 4 bases and J dropped 10 bases, with 14 bases sitting between them. The germline gives CDR1 LGHNA, CDR2 YNFKEQ. CDR3 sequence: CASSLTRQGEQFF. Here the CDR3 DNA reads TGTGCCAGCAGCCTAACTCGTCAGGGGGAGCAGTTCTTC.

The rearrangement joins TRBV4-3 to TRBJ2-4; possible D gene TRBD2, 6 bases. This CDR3 is built from 17 residues. Germline CDR1 LGHNA, CDR2 YSLEER. The V gene lost 0 bases and the J gene lost 1 base, with 13 bases spanning the gap. The CDR3 spells CASSQDQAGGAKNIQYF. Written as DNA, the CDR3 is TGCGCCAGCAGCCAAGACCAGGCCGGAGGGGCCAAAAACATTCAGTACTTC.

The rearrangement uses TRBV6-2 or TRBV6-3 and TRBJ2-1; a possible D gene is TRBD2 (5 bases). Germline V gene sequence: CDR1 MNHEY, CDR2 SVGEGT. The CDR3 sequence is 13 residues long. The ends were cut back, 5 bases at V and 6 bases at J, with 11 bases in the middle. CDR3 protein: CASSNGERNEQFF. In DNA form, the CDR3 reads TGTGCCAGCAGTAACGGGGAACGCAATGAGCAGTTCTTC.

This clonotype was observed a handful of times. The chain uses TRBV5-1 and TRBJ2-1; D may match TRBD1 or TRBD2 (5 bases each). Germline-derived CDR1 and CDR2 are SGHRS and YFSETQ. The ends were cut back, 4 bases at V and 9 bases at J, with 20 bases in the middle. CDR3 length: 15 residues. The CDR3 sequence is CASSGTGLSWTEQFF. The DNA for the CDR3 is TGCGCCAGCAGCGGGACCGGGTTATCATGGACTGAGCAGTTCTTC.

This clonotype was seen a few times. The rearrangement links TRBV7-9 to TRBJ2-7; no firm D call. Trimming shortened V by 4 bases and J by 2 bases, and 12 bases separated the two germline ends. The germline CDR1 and CDR2 sequences are SEHNR and FQNEAQ (reference sequence). CDR3 length equals 14 residues. CDR3 residues: CASSSTEVPYEQYF. CDR3 sequence (DNA): TGTGCCAGCAGCTCAACAGAGGTCCCCTACGAGCAGTACTTC. Full variable domain (remainder filled in from reference TRBV7-9 and TRBJ2-7): DTGVSQNPRHKITKRGQNVTFRCDPISEHNRLYWYRQTLGQGPEFLTYFQNEAQLEKSRLLSDRFSAERPKGSFSTLEIQRTEQGDSAMYLCASSSTEVPYEQYFGPGTRLTVT.

The V call is TRBV29-1, the J call TRBJ2-6; D gene unclear. Trimming pared 5 bases from V and 1 base from J, leaving 12 bases between. CDR1 and CDR2 from the germline V gene are SQVTM and ANQGSEA. This CDR3 spans 15 amino acids. The CDR3 loop is CSVIKAVSGANVLTF. The CDR3 nucleotides are TGCAGCGTTATCAAGGCTGTATCTGGGGCCAACGTCCTGACTTTC.

This clonotype was recorded a few times. The V and J genes are TRBV28 and TRBJ2-4; D possibly corresponds to TRBD2 (7 bases). The V gene's germline CDR1 is MDHEN and CDR2 SYDVKM. The CDR3 has 12 residues. V gave up 11 bases and J gave up 15 bases, with 23 bases separating them. This chain's CDR3 is CAAGGGGPKWYF. CDR3 nucleotides: TGTGCCGCCGGAGGGGGAGGGCCGAAATGGTACTTC.